These 27 T cell receptor beta chains share one sample of origin, sequenced in a study of T-cell memory formation after mild COVID-19 (TCRdb year 2021). The library was built by means of 5' RACE. Sequencing instrument: Illumina NovaSeq 6000. TCRdb reanalyzed the raw reads on its own, using fastp at Q25 for trimming and MiXCR for clone calling, and kept in-frame beta chains. Identical CDR3 proteins give one entry, which carries the most common genes and DNA. The sample profile shows about 350,000 distinct CDR3 sequences; 12% to 15% of them were found once. The ten largest account for about 20% of the sample. The sequencing sample was made of PBMCs or a T cell subset sorted from them (not recorded which). The source is a man aged 18 to 30 who had mild COVID-19 (a few samples of this study predate the infection). The sample titles of this study are shuffled in the database, so cell type and time point are left out; the donor was told from shared clones.

This clonotype was observed a handful of times. This rearrangement joins TRBV12-3 or TRBV12-4 to TRBJ2-3; 9 nucleotides match TRBD2. This CDR3 has 21 residues. The V and J ends lost 6 bases and 2 bases, in that order; junction bases with no gene match: 24. The CDR3 DNA reads TGTGCCAGCAGCCGCGTTCAGTTCGCCGGGTTGACTAGCGGAATCACAGATACGCAGTATTTT. Translation gives CASSRVQFAGLTSGITDTQYF.

This chain uses TRBV9 with TRBJ1-2; D may be TRBD1 (6 bases). Per the germline V gene, CDR1 is SGDLS and CDR2 is YYNGEE. V was trimmed by 0 bases and J by 5 bases, leaving 11 bases between them. This CDR3 has 14 residues. CDR3 residues: CASSVEGQPYGYTF. DNA of the CDR3: TGTGCCAGCAGCGTAGAAGGACAGCCATATGGCTACACCTTC.

The chain links TRBV6-5 to TRBJ1-1; D gene uncertain. Trimming stripped 5 bases from V and 3 bases from J, with 10 bases between. CDR3 length: 13 amino acids. Germline CDR1 MNHEY, CDR2 SVGAGI. The chain's CDR3 is CASSLQRHTEAFF. In nucleotides, the CDR3 is TGTGCCAGCAGTCTCCAGAGACACACTGAAGCTTTCTTT.

The table lists this clonotype with a few counts. This sequence joins TRBV29-1 and TRBJ2-2; TRBD1 matches at 10 bases. The V and J ends lost 2 bases and 13 bases, in that order; junction bases with no gene match: 7. The germline gives CDR1 SQVTM, CDR2 ANQGSEA. The CDR3 contains 13 residues. The CDR3 protein is CSVEWDRGGVLFF. CDR3 bases: TGCAGCGTTGAATGGGACAGGGGCGGTGTGCTGTTTTTT.

This clonotype has more than one count but fewer than ten. This chain joins TRBV7-2 and TRBJ1-2, with D possibly TRBD1 on 6 matching bases. V was cut by 6 bases and J by 8 bases, with 22 bases left in between. This CDR3 has 15 residues. Germline-derived CDR1 and CDR2 are SGHTA and FQGNSA. The CDR3: CASSHGDRTRGGYTF. The CDR3 bases are TGTGCCAGCAGTCACGGCGACAGGACCCGCGGCGGCTACACCTTC.

The CDR3 is CASSPPTSGNEQFF. The CDR3 nucleotides read TGCGCCAGCAGCCCGCCGACTAGCGGGAATGAGCAGTTCTTC. The rearrangement joins TRBV5-1 to TRBJ2-1, with 10 nucleotides matching TRBD2. CDR1 is SGHRS and CDR2 is YFSETQ in the germline V gene. Trimming at V came to 4 bases and at J to 7 bases, leaving 5 bases not matched to a gene. This CDR3 is built from 14 residues.

The chain has TRBV10-3 and TRBJ2-7; 10 bases fit TRBD1. This CDR3 is built from 16 residues. After removal of 8 bases from V and 2 bases from J, the junction contained 12 bases not matched to a gene. Germline V gives CDR1 ENHRY, CDR2 SYGVKD. CDR3 nucleotides: TGTGCCATCTGGGGAGGTGCAGGGACAGGGGCCTACGAGCAGTACTTC. Translating it yields CAIWGGAGTGAYEQYF.

The chain employs TRBV29-1 and TRBJ1-5; perhaps TRBD1 as D (5 bases). CDR1 and CDR2 (germline): SQVTM, ANQGSEA. The CDR3 length is 13 residues. The V and J ends lost 6 bases and 2 bases respectively, with 11 bases between them. The CDR3 sequence: CSVQGVGNQPQHF. Written as DNA, the CDR3 is TGCAGCGTCCAAGGGGTAGGCAATCAGCCCCAGCATTTT.

This chain connects TRBV7-3 to TRBJ2-1; TRBD1 agrees at 9 bases. Looked up from germline, CDR1 is SGHTA and CDR2 is FQGTGA. J gave up 6 bases and V 5 bases, and 8 bases lay outside the gene matches. The CDR3 has 15 residues. The CDR3 nucleotides are TGTGCCAGCAGCCCTGGACAGGGGTCCGTCAATGAGCAGTTCTTC. It is translated as CASSPGQGSVNEQFF.

This clonotype was counted ten times or more. The genes are TRBV6-4 and TRBJ2-3, with a possible D match to TRBD2 (5 bases). V shed 3 bases and J shed 0 bases, with 7 bases lying between them. The CDR3 runs 14 residues. Germline loops: CDR1 MRHNA, CDR2 SNTAGT. The CDR3 DNA is TGTGCCAGCAGTGAAAGAGGGAGCACAGATACGCAGTATTTT. It encodes CASSERGSTDTQYF.

The chain combines TRBV5-5 with TRBJ1-5; D perhaps matches TRBD1 (5 bases). The germline V and J ends were trimmed by 4 bases and 1 base, with 12 bases remaining between them. The CDR3 covers 15 residues. The V gene's germline CDR1 is SGHKS and CDR2 YYEKEE (reference sequence). CDR3 loop: CASSVGQYSNQPQHF. In DNA form, the CDR3 reads TGTGCCAGCAGCGTCGGACAATACAGCAATCAGCCCCAGCATTTT.

The chain couples TRBV27 to TRBJ2-1; TRBD2 matches 14 bases. The CDR3 loop spans 16 amino acids. V was pared by 5 bases and J by 6 bases, with 6 bases of the junction left unmatched. Germline CDR1 MNHEY, CDR2 SMNVEV (reference sequence). CDR3 nucleotides: TGTGCCAGCAGTCACAGACTAGCGGGGGGGCTCAATGAGCAGTTCTTC. Its protein product is CASSHRLAGGLNEQFF.

This clonotype was counted a single time. The V and J genes are TRBV19 and TRBJ2-2; 8 bases map to TRBD1. Germline V gives CDR1 LNHDA, CDR2 SQIVND (reference sequence). With 7 bases clipped from V and 3 bases from J, the junction kept 7 bases outside the gene matches. The CDR3 sequence is 15 residues long. The CDR3 here is CASTVDRAYTGELFF. In DNA form, the CDR3 reads TGTGCCAGTACCGTGGACAGGGCGTACACCGGGGAGCTGTTTTTT. Drawing the rest from reference TRBV19 and TRBJ2-2, the complete variable domain is DGGITQSPKYLFRKEGQNVTLSCEQNLNHDAMYWYRQDPGQGLRLIYYSQIVNDFQKGDIAEGYSVSREKKESFPLTVTSAQKNPTAFYLCASTVDRAYTGELFFGEGSRLTVL.

This sequence joins TRBV28 and TRBJ2-7; 8 positions agree with TRBD1. The length of the CDR3 is 13 residues. V was clipped by 6 bases and J by 5 bases; unmatched bases: 6. Germline-derived CDR1 and CDR2 are MDHEN and SYDVKM. The CDR3 spells CASSQGQVDEQYV. The CDR3 DNA is TGTGCCAGCAGCCAGGGACAGGTGGACGAGCAGTACGTC.

This clonotype showed up just a few times. This chain connects TRBV12-5 to TRBJ2-1; 9 bases are a match to TRBD1. The trim removed 6 bases at V and 7 bases at J, leaving 10 bases unmatched. This CDR3 spans 15 amino acids. Germline assignment: CDR1 LGHNT and CDR2 FRNRAP. CDR3 DNA sequence: TGTGCTAGTGGAGATCCGGGACAGGGCTGGAATGAGCAGTTCTTC. It specifies CASGDPGQGWNEQFF.

This clonotype occurred once. The CDR3 sequence: CASSVGGSFNTEAFF. Written as DNA, the CDR3 is TGTGCCAGCAGCGTAGGAGGCAGCTTTAACACTGAAGCTTTCTTT. This chain links TRBV9 with TRBJ1-1; no definite D call. CDR1 is SGDLS and CDR2 is YYNGEE in the germline V gene. V lost 0 bases, J lost 2 bases, and 11 bases lay in between. The CDR3 contains 15 residues.

This sequence joins TRBV10-3 and TRBJ2-1; 9 bases agree with TRBD2. CDR3 length equals 14 residues. J was trimmed by 7 bases and V by 4 bases; bases with no gene match: 5. Germline V gene sequence: CDR1 ENHRY, CDR2 SYGVKD. The CDR3 sequence: CAISVAGGPNEQFF. In nucleotides, the CDR3 is TGTGCCATCAGTGTCGCGGGGGGGCCTAATGAGCAGTTCTTC.

The CDR3 loop is CASSLARGGEQFF. The CDR3 nucleotides read TGTGCCAGCAGCTTGGCCCGGGGAGGTGAGCAGTTCTTC. This chain links TRBV7-3 with TRBJ2-1; TRBD2 might be the D (6 bases). V was pared by 3 bases and J by 9 bases, with 12 bases between. CDR1 is SGHTA and CDR2 is FQGTGA in the germline V gene. The CDR3 consists of 13 residues.

The J gene is TRBJ1-2, the V gene TRBV24-1; D perhaps matches TRBD1 (5 bases). The CDR3 spans 15 residues. The V gene's germline CDR1 is KGHDR and CDR2 SFDVKD. V was cut by 7 bases and J by 2 bases, with 16 bases left in between. CDR3 protein: CATRIRTLANYGYTF. Written as DNA, the CDR3 is TGTGCCACCAGGATCAGGACACTCGCCAACTATGGCTACACCTTC.

Only a few counts were recorded for this clonotype. The chain recombines TRBV3-1 with TRBJ2-1, with TRBD2 as a possible D gene (5 bases). The V gene lost 1 base and the J gene lost 8 bases, with 9 bases spanning the gap. Germline-derived CDR1 and CDR2 are LGHDT and YNNKEL (reference sequence). The CDR3 is 13 amino acids. The CDR3 bases are TGTGCCAGCAGCCAAGTAGGAGCGGATGAGCAGTTCTTC. The encoded protein is CASSQVGADEQFF.

This clonotype turned up a few times. V gene TRBV5-4 combines with J gene TRBJ1-1, with D unclear. The CDR3 loop spans 14 amino acids. Per germline, CDR1 SGHNT and CDR2 YYREEE (reference sequence). Trimming cost V 6 bases and J 2 bases, with 14 bases left between them. The CDR3 loop is CASNPWRVNTEAFF. In DNA form, the CDR3 reads TGTGCCAGCAACCCATGGCGGGTTAACACTGAAGCTTTCTTT.

This clonotype was picked up a small number of times. The genes are TRBV27 and TRBJ2-2, with D tentatively TRBD2 (7 bases). V was clipped by 7 bases and J by 3 bases, with 18 bases between them. The CDR3 is 16 amino acids. Germline-derived CDR1 and CDR2 are MNHEY and SMNVEV (reference sequence). As DNA, the CDR3 is TGTGCCAGCACATCGGGGGGCAGACTGGACACCGGGGAGCTGTTTTTT. Its protein is CASTSGGRLDTGELFF.

This clonotype was counted only a few times. The chain couples TRBV5-1 to TRBJ2-2, with D unresolved. Trimming pared 4 bases from V and 6 bases from J, leaving 19 bases between. Germline V gene data show CDR1 as SGHRS and CDR2 as YFSETQ. This CDR3 region has 16 residues. CDR3 residues: CASSPHRSIRAGELFF. CDR3 DNA sequence: TGCGCCAGCAGCCCCCATCGTTCAATACGGGCCGGGGAGCTGTTTTTT.

The chain links TRBV12-3 or TRBV12-4 to TRBJ2-1, with 12 bases matching TRBD2. The CDR3 covers 17 residues. V shed 6 bases, J shed 8 bases, and the junction held 14 bases outside the gene matches. CDR3 residues: CASSLLAGGPTFDEQFF. In nucleotides, the CDR3 is TGTGCCAGCAGCTTACTAGCGGGGGGCCCTACATTCGATGAGCAGTTCTTC.

V and J are TRBV6-2 or TRBV6-3 and TRBJ1-1; 11 bases map to TRBD1. This CDR3 has 16 amino acids. Germline assignment: CDR1 MNHEY and CDR2 SVGEGT. J gave up 0 bases and V 5 bases, and 5 bases lay outside the gene matches. The CDR3 nucleotides read TGTGCCAGCAGTGCGGACAGGGGGCTCGTGAACACTGAAGCTTTCTTT. Its translation: CASSADRGLVNTEAFF.

This clonotype was detected many times. V gene TRBV5-1 combines with J gene TRBJ1-6, with 9 bases identical to TRBD1. J gave up 9 bases and V 4 bases, and 8 bases lay outside the gene matches. The V gene's germline CDR1 is SGHRS and CDR2 YFSETQ. The CDR3 loop spans 15 amino acids. CDR3 coding DNA: TGCGCCAGCAGCGACCGAACAGGGGGCGTTTCACCCCTCCACTTT. Amino acid sequence: CASSDRTGGVSPLHF.

This clonotype has more than one count but fewer than ten. The V gene is TRBV6-1, the J gene TRBJ2-7, with D unresolved. The CDR3 loop spans 12 amino acids. Looked up from germline, CDR1 is MNHNS and CDR2 is SASEGT. Between the trimmed V and J ends, which lost 5 bases and 6 bases, there was a span of 11 bases. DNA for the CDR3: TGTGCCAGCAGTCCCGAAGGGCGCGAGCAGTACGTC. Its translation: CASSPEGREQYV.